This entry lists 14 T cell receptor beta chains sequenced from one sample in a study of T cell repertoires in cytomegalovirus infection. The antigens of these receptors remain unknown. In TCRdb, the reads were re-called with MiXCR into one record per CDR3 protein. The table records roughly 120,000 distinct CDR3 sequences, over 30% of them present only once. Here the sequenced sample was CD8+ T cells from cultured PBMCs, taken from culture after CMV antigen stimulation. All receptors come from a human donor in good health (CMV status not recorded). Some clones in this sample may be carry-over from other donors' samples.

On this clonotype: Germline is not matched at one junction end, which may reflect a read error. The rearrangement joins TRBV19 to TRBJ2-1; D is uncertain. The CDR3 consists of 13 residues. Looked up from germline, CDR1 is LNHDA and CDR2 is SQIVND (reference sequence). DNA for the CDR3: TGTGCCAGTAACAGCCTCTCCCACAATGAGCAGTTCTTC. It codes for CASNSLSHNEQFF.

This clonotype has at least ten counts. The rearrangement uses TRBV27 and TRBJ2-1; a possible D gene is TRBD2 (5 bases). Trimming cost V 8 bases and J 0 bases, with 17 bases left between them. The germline V gene encodes CDR1 MNHEY and CDR2 SMNVEV (reference sequence). The CDR3 consists of 16 residues. Here the CDR3 reads CASRRGGRSSYNEQFF. CDR3 nucleotide sequence: TGTGCCAGCCGACGTGGAGGCAGGAGCTCCTACAATGAGCAGTTCTTC.

This clonotype is medium-sized in the sample. The gene calls are TRBV5-1 and TRBJ2-1; D gene unclear. V was pared by 2 bases and J by 2 bases, with 11 bases between. The germline gives CDR1 SGHRS, CDR2 YFSETQ. This CDR3 is 15 amino acids long. The CDR3 DNA follows: TGCGCCAGCAGCTTCAATCCAGGCACCTACAATGAGCAGTTCTTC. As protein: CASSFNPGTYNEQFF.

This clonotype was observed many times. The genes are TRBV7-2 and TRBJ2-7; 10 positions match TRBD1. This CDR3 is built from 15 residues. V lost 1 base, J lost 7 bases, and 7 bases stayed unmatched. Germline V gene data show CDR1 as SGHTA and CDR2 as FQGNSA. Here the CDR3 reads CASSLGGTGVEEQYF. The CDR3 coding sequence is TGTGCCAGCAGCTTAGGCGGGACAGGGGTGGAAGAGCAGTACTTC.

This clonotype was detected many times. CDR3 in DNA: TGTGCCAGCAGCCAAGAGGCGGGGGGACTCACCGGGGAGCTGTTTTTT. It yields the protein CASSQEAGGLTGELFF. The J gene is TRBJ2-2, the V gene TRBV4-2, with TRBD2 matching over 8 bases. Trimming cost V 0 bases and J 4 bases; bases outside gene matches: 4. The CDR3 covers 16 residues. Per germline, CDR1 LGHNA and CDR2 YNFKEQ.

The sample holds a few counts of this clonotype. The J gene is TRBJ2-7, the V gene TRBV27, with D unclear. V was shortened by 1 base and J by 3 bases, with 16 bases between the two germline ends. Germline V CDR1 and CDR2: MNHEY, SMNVEV (reference sequence). The CDR3 runs to 16 residues. In nucleotides, the CDR3 is TGTGCCAGCAGTTTATGGTCCAGTCGGTCGTTCTACGAGCAGTACTTC. It yields the protein CASSLWSSRSFYEQYF.

The chain employs TRBV7-6 and TRBJ2-5, with 7 bases identical to TRBD1. Germline CDR1 SGHVS, CDR2 FNYEAQ. J was trimmed by 3 bases and V by 5 bases; bases with no gene match: 9. The CDR3 covers 15 residues. The CDR3 DNA sequence: TGTGCCAGCAGCATGACAGGGCCTTCAGAAGAGACCCAGTACTTC. This sequence encodes CASSMTGPSEETQYF.

The rearrangement links TRBV7-9 to TRBJ1-1; weak D call: TRBD1 (5 bases). The germline CDR1 and CDR2 sequences are SEHNR and FQNEAQ (reference sequence). The CDR3 is made up of 14 amino acids. Trimming took off 5 bases at V and 3 bases at J, with 13 bases between the two ends. CDR3 DNA: TGTGCCAGCAGCCCCCGTGAAGGGGACACTGAAGCTTTCTTT. Encoded protein: CASSPREGDTEAFF. The full variable domain, with the rest looked up from reference TRBV7-9 and TRBJ1-1, is DTGVSQNPRHKITKRGQNVTFRCDPISEHNRLYWYRQTLGQGPEFLTYFQNEAQLEKSRLLSDRFSAERPKGSFSTLEIQRTEQGDSAMYLCASSPREGDTEAFFGQGTRLTVV.

The chain recombines TRBV7-6 with TRBJ1-1; 9 positions match TRBD1. Germline V CDR1 and CDR2: SGHVS, FNYEAQ. This CDR3 is built from 16 residues. V lost 1 base and J lost 5; bases outside the gene matches: 8. The CDR3 loop reads CASSLEGTGFETEAFF. CDR3 DNA sequence: TGTGCCAGCAGCTTAGAGGGGACAGGGTTCGAGACTGAAGCTTTCTTT.

This clonotype is a singleton in its sample. CDR3 loop: CSVGRQGNEQYF. The CDR3 DNA reads as TGCAGCGTTGGTAGGCAGGGAAACGAGCAGTACTTC. The V call is TRBV29-1, the J call TRBJ2-7, with D possibly matching TRBD1 (5 bases). Germline CDR1 reads SQVTM; CDR2 reads ANQGSEA. V lost 4 bases and J lost 5, with 12 bases in between. The CDR3 spans 12 residues.

This clonotype has a count of ten or more. J is TRBJ2-6 and V is TRBV6-1, with 8 bases lining up with TRBD1. The CDR3 sequence is 20 residues long. Germline-derived CDR1 and CDR2 are MNHNS and SASEGT. V was pared by 6 bases and J by 3 bases, with 19 bases of the junction left unmatched. CDR3 sequence: CASRPPSPRGRDGGANVLTF. For the CDR3, the DNA is TGTGCCAGCAGACCTCCTTCCCCCAGGGGGCGAGACGGTGGGGCCAACGTCCTGACTTTC.

In this sample, this clonotype turned up a few times. The chain carries TRBV2 and TRBJ1-6; 7 positions match TRBD1. The CDR3 has 16 amino acids. The germline CDR1 and CDR2 sequences are SNHLY and FYNNEI. The junction had 17 bases not matched to a gene; V was cut back by 8 bases and J by 10 bases. The CDR3 loop reads CASDPRPGHRGSPLHF. For the CDR3, the DNA is TGTGCCAGCGACCCCCGACCCGGGCACAGGGGCTCACCCCTCCACTTT. Supplemented by reference TRBV2 and TRBJ1-6, the full variable domain reads EPEVTQTPSHQVTQMGQEVILRCVPISNHLYFYWYRQILGQKVEFLVSFYNNEISEKSEIFDDQFSVERPDGSNFTLKIRSTKLEDSAMYFCASDPRPGHRGSPLHFGNGTRLTVT.

Regarding this clonotype: It may be a read error: a sequence one base away is much more abundant. This rearrangement joins TRBV7-2 to TRBJ1-4; weak D call: TRBD1 (6 bases). Trimming pared 2 bases from V and 3 bases from J, leaving 16 bases between. The CDR3 extends over 17 amino acids. Germline V gives CDR1 SGHTA, CDR2 FQGNSA. CDR3 sequence reads: CASSLLVQGIANEKLFF. For the CDR3, the DNA is TGTGCCAGCAGCTTATTGGTACAGGGTATAGCTAATGAAAAACTGTTTTTT. Combining the CDR3 with reference TRBV7-2 and TRBJ1-4 gives the whole variable domain GAGVSQSPSNKVTEKGKDVELRCDPISGHTALYWYRQSLGQGLEFLIYFQGNSAPDKSGLPSDRFSAERTGGSVSTLTIQRTQQEDSAVYLCASSLLVQGIANEKLFFGSGTQLSVL.

The chain employs TRBV4-1 and TRBJ2-5; 8 bases line up with TRBD2. J was trimmed by 2 bases and V by 4 bases; bases with no gene match: 3. The CDR3 has 14 amino acids. The germline gives CDR1 MGHRA, CDR2 YSYEKL. CDR3 amino acids: CASSLAGKQETQYF. In DNA form, the CDR3 reads TGCGCCAGCAGCCTAGCGGGGAAACAAGAGACCCAGTACTTC.